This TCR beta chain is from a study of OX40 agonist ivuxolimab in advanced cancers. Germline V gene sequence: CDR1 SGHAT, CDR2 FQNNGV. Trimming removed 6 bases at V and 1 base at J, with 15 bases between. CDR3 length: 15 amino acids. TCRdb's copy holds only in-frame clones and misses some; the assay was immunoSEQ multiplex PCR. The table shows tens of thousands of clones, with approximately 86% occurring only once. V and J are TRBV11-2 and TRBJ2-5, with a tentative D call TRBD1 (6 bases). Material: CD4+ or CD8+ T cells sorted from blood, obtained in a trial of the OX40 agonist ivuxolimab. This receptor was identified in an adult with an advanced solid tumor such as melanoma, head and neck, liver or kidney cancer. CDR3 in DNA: TGTGCCAGCAGGAGGGGACACTGGAGCCAAGAGACCCAGTACTTC. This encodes CASRRGHWSQETQYF.